These 18 T cell receptor beta chains were sequenced from one sample in a study of T cells after yellow fever vaccination. TCRdb re-called the 5' RACE reads with MiXCR, one entry per CDR3 protein. The sample contains some 260,000 distinct CDR3 sequences, 5.2% of which appear only once. This specimen was CD4+ T cells sorted from PBMCs, taken on the day of the yellow fever booster vaccination. These receptors originate from a man aged 18 to 30 who received the YFV17D yellow fever vaccine.

This chain connects TRBV6-2 or TRBV6-3 to TRBJ1-4; D gene uncertain. Looked up from germline, CDR1 is MNHEY and CDR2 is SVGEGT. CDR3 length equals 14 residues. Deletions cut 6 bases from V and 0 bases from J, with 8 bases between. This chain's CDR3 is CASRPATTNEKLFF. The CDR3, as DNA: TGTGCCAGCAGACCGGCCACAACTAATGAAAAACTGTTTTTT.

This clonotype was recorded at least ten times. The chain recombines TRBV12-3 or TRBV12-4 with TRBJ2-3, with D unclear. This CDR3 has 16 amino acids. The ends were cut back, 3 bases at V and 0 bases at J, with 13 bases in the middle. CDR3 residues: CASSLGISGSTDTQYF. In DNA, the CDR3 is TGTGCCAGCAGTTTGGGGATTTCGGGTAGCACAGATACGCAGTATTTT.

The chain carries TRBV5-4 and TRBJ2-5; D is possibly TRBD2 (6 bases). Germline CDR1 and CDR2: SGHNT and YYREEE (reference sequence). The CDR3 contains 15 residues. V lost 1 base and J 5 bases, leaving 15 bases between the germline ends. Here the CDR3 DNA reads TGTGCCAGCAGCTTGAACATAGCGGCCTCCGAGACCCAGTACTTC. Protein sequence: CASSLNIAASETQYF.

Many counts were recorded for this clonotype. The junction and the germline gene differ at one end; a read error may be behind it. J is TRBJ2-7 and V is TRBV7-9, with 10 bases lining up with TRBD1. Germline lookup yields CDR1 SEHNR and CDR2 FQNEAQ (reference sequence). CDR3 length equals 15 residues. The CDR3 protein is CASSPSGTGVYEQYF. The CDR3 bases are TGTGCAAGCAGCCCATCCGGGACAGGGGTTTACGAGCAGTACTTC.

The chain employs TRBV20-1 and TRBJ2-7, with 7 nucleotides matching TRBD2. The germline V gene encodes CDR1 DFQATT and CDR2 SNEGSKA (reference sequence). V shed 0 bases and J 6 bases; nucleotides not matched to a gene: 14. The CDR3 loop spans 16 amino acids. CDR3 sequence: CSARDPLAGDLGEQYF. The CDR3 nucleotides are TGCAGTGCTAGAGATCCTTTGGCGGGGGATTTGGGCGAGCAGTACTTC.

This clonotype was seen many times. The J gene is TRBJ1-1, the V gene TRBV4-3; 7 nucleotides align to TRBD1. Per the germline V gene, CDR1 is LGHNA and CDR2 is YSLEER. V trimming: 3 bases; J trimming: 8 bases; junction bases outside the gene matches: 12. The CDR3 extends over 15 amino acids. The CDR3 is CASSHRGRAQGEAFF. The CDR3 DNA is TGCGCCAGCAGCCATAGGGGGCGGGCCCAGGGAGAAGCTTTCTTT.

The chain uses TRBV7-3 and TRBJ2-1; TRBD2 is a possible D gene (7 bases). The CDR3 runs to 17 residues. V was clipped by 6 bases and J by 9 bases, with 27 bases between them. Germline loops: CDR1 SGHTA, CDR2 FQGTGA. The CDR3 DNA sequence: TGTGCCAGCAGTTTGGGGGCGGGGGATCCTAGCAGGGCTGAGCAGTTCTTC. It specifies CASSLGAGDPSRAEQFF.

This chain links TRBV24-1 with TRBJ1-1, with a possible D match to TRBD1 (5 bases). The CDR3 has 13 amino acids. The V and J ends lost 1 base and 4 bases respectively, with 6 bases between them. Germline lookup yields CDR1 KGHDR and CDR2 SFDVKD. The CDR3 loop reads CATSDFTGTEAFF. The DNA for the CDR3 is TGTGCCACCAGTGATTTCACAGGCACTGAAGCTTTCTTT.

This clonotype was found a few times. The chain couples TRBV19 to TRBJ1-2, with D possibly matching TRBD1 (5 bases). The V end lost 5 bases, the J end lost 4 bases, and 11 bases lay between the germline ends. CDR1 LNHDA and CDR2 SQIVND come from the germline V gene (reference sequence). CDR3 size: 13 residues. The CDR3 loop reads CASSPDSFYGYTF. The CDR3 nucleotides are TGTGCCAGTAGTCCCGACAGCTTCTATGGCTACACCTTC.

This clonotype has more than one count but fewer than ten. V gene TRBV29-1 combines with J gene TRBJ2-2; 7 bases are a match to TRBD1. Germline CDR1 SQVTM, CDR2 ANQGSEA. There are 16 residues in the CDR3. The V gene end was trimmed by 6 bases and the J gene end by 4 bases; junction bases not matched to a gene: 14. As DNA, the CDR3 is TGCAGCGTGCGAACTCAGGGGGACGGAGGCACCGGGGAGCTGTTTTTT. As protein: CSVRTQGDGGTGELFF.

There are a few counts of this clonotype. This chain uses TRBV4-3 with TRBJ2-1; D is possibly TRBD2 (7 bases). Germline-derived CDR1 and CDR2 are LGHNA and YSLEER. Trimming shortened V by 4 bases and J by 9 bases, and 16 bases separated the two germline ends. The CDR3 loop spans 14 amino acids. The CDR3 loop reads CASSRKGGGGEQFF. As DNA, the CDR3 is TGCGCCAGCAGCCGGAAAGGGGGGGGCGGTGAGCAGTTCTTC.

The chain carries TRBV4-3 and TRBJ1-5, with 7 positions matching TRBD1. The CDR3 has 14 residues. Germline V CDR1 and CDR2: LGHNA, YSLEER. Trimming removed 3 bases from V and 5 bases from J; junction bases left unmatched: 4. CDR3: CASSHGRGDQPQHF. CDR3 nucleotide sequence: TGCGCCAGCAGCCATGGCAGGGGGGATCAGCCCCAGCATTTT.

This clonotype came up many times. The rearrangement joins TRBV9 to TRBJ2-1; D is unclear. The germline CDR1 and CDR2 sequences are SGDLS and YYNGEE. The CDR3 runs 14 residues. Trimming cost V 7 bases and J 3 bases, with 14 bases left between them. The CDR3 bases are TGTGCCAGCGCCTTGGATCCGGGCTACAATGAGCAGTTCTTC. Residues: CASALDPGYNEQFF.

This clonotype was seen more than once but under ten times. The chain recombines TRBV5-1 with TRBJ1-2, with D perhaps matching TRBD1 (5 bases). The CDR3 loop spans 12 amino acids. CDR1 SGHRS and CDR2 YFSETQ come from the germline V gene. V was cut by 6 bases and J by 3 bases, with 9 bases left in between. CDR3 coding DNA: TGCGCCAGCACTGCAGGGTACTATGGCTACACCTTC. As protein: CASTAGYYGYTF.

This clonotype occurred a few times. This sequence joins TRBV4-3 and TRBJ2-3, with 8 bases matching TRBD2. V trimming: 0 bases; J trimming: 2 bases; junction bases outside the gene matches: 7. The CDR3 is 17 amino acids. Germline V gives CDR1 LGHNA, CDR2 YSLEER. CDR3 amino acids: CASSQDRAGAYTDTQYF. CDR3 nucleotide sequence: TGCGCCAGCAGCCAAGATCGAGCGGGGGCTTACACAGATACGCAGTATTTT.

The chain couples TRBV12-3 or TRBV12-4 to TRBJ1-3, with no clear D. Trimming stripped 4 bases from V and 4 bases from J, with 8 bases between. The CDR3 totals 13 residues. As DNA, the CDR3 is TGTGCCAGCAGTTCCCAAAGCGGAAACACCATATATTTT. It specifies CASSSQSGNTIYF.

The V gene is TRBV28, the J gene TRBJ1-5; D gene unclear. Germline V CDR1 and CDR2: MDHEN, SYDVKM. Deletions cut 5 bases from V and 3 bases from J, with 5 bases between. The CDR3 runs to 12 residues. This chain's CDR3 is CASSPNNQPQHF. The CDR3 DNA follows: TGTGCCAGCAGTCCAAACAATCAGCCCCAGCATTTT.

This rearrangement joins TRBV18 to TRBJ2-6, with 7 bases aligning to TRBD1. CDR1 and CDR2 from the germline V gene are KGHSH and LQKENI. The CDR3 covers 15 residues. V lost 2 bases, J lost 3 bases, and 1 base stayed unmatched. This chain's CDR3 is CASSPTGDGANVLTF. CDR3 DNA sequence: TGTGCCAGCTCACCAACAGGGGATGGGGCCAACGTCCTGACTTTC.